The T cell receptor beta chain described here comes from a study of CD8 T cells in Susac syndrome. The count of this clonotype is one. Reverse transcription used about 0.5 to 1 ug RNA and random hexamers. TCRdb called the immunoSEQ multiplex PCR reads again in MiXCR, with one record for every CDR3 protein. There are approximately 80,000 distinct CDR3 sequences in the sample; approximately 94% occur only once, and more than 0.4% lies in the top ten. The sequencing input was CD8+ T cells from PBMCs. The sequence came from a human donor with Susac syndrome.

The CDR3 DNA reads TGTGCCAGCAGTTCCGGACAGAGTTACAGATATGGCTACACCTTC. Protein: CASSSGQSYRYGYTF. The chain combines TRBV28 with TRBJ1-2; perhaps TRBD1 as D (6 bases). The V end was cut by 4 bases, the J end by 5 bases, with 17 bases between. This CDR3 contains 15 residues. Germline CDR1 reads MDHEN; CDR2 reads SYDVKM.